This T cell receptor beta chain was found in a study of cytomegalovirus exposure and HLA in healthy donors. Sequencing was performed with immunoSEQ multiplex PCR; in TCRdb, only in-frame clones are kept and a portion is missing. The table records tens of thousands of clones, approximately 91% of them present only once. Overall study findings and caveats: One later analysis, an examination of the roughly 130 validation repertoires, found that first-cohort TCR clusters tended to co-occur in them. Rarity marked most TCR sequences, yet some public TCRs occurred in many donors.

The V gene's germline CDR1 is MNHNS and CDR2 SASEGT. V gave up 8 bases and J gave up 2 bases, with 12 bases separating them. The CDR3 covers 13 residues. Regarding this clone: What it binds is not known.

Sequencing was performed on PBMCs. The chain links TRBV6-1 to TRBJ1-1; D unresolved. The source of this sequence is a man in his late teens or twenties in good health and CMV-seronegative. The CDR3 region has the DNA TGTGCCAGCCAACAAGATTATAACACTGAAGCTTTCTTT. The encoded protein is CASQQDYNTEAFF.